This T cell receptor beta chain emerged from a study of PD-1 blockade in mismatch repair-deficient tumors (dated by TCRdb to about 2017). Regarding the study in general: Between September 2013 and 2016, more than 75 consecutive patients with approximately 12 mismatch repair-deficient cancer types, all previously treated and progressing, were enrolled in the trial. Deep sequencing of TCR CDR3 regions was used to track tumor-associated T cell clones in peripheral blood of patients responding to PD-1 blockade. Beyond this particular receptor, the publication reports: After pembrolizumab, tumor-resident clones, which were often undetectable in blood before treatment, expanded rapidly and then contracted, generally ahead of radiologic responses.

For every enrolled patient, mismatch repair deficiency was confirmed by either polymerase chain reaction or immunohistochemistry. A few patients who responded to pembrolizumab therapy underwent TCR sequencing. In the phase II trial, pembrolizumab PD-1 blockade was tested prospectively in advanced mismatch repair-deficient cancers, no matter which tissue of origin the cancers came from. Peripheral blood T cell samples were collected serially, before PD-1 blockade began and at several time points afterward. Blood sampling times were expressed in weeks after the first pembrolizumab dose. The library was generated by the immunoSEQ multiplex PCR assay. TCRdb took over this immuneACCESS table, retaining in-frame rearrangements with V and J assigned. Such tables are incomplete; in checked studies, under half of the missing clones stem from an unresolved V gene, and the remainder is unexplained. The sample table contains approximately 60,000 clones; only one count was recorded for 70% to 90% of them. The ten largest clones add up to more than 11% of the sample.

From the cysteine up to the phenylalanine, the CDR3 has a length of 15 residues. Of the read, only the CDR3 DNA is kept; its 45 bases are in frame from base 1. Clipping removes 3 bases from V and 5 bases from J, with 4 as the unmatched junction base count. According to the germline V gene (reference sequence), CDR1 reads SEHNR and CDR2 reads FQNEAQ. Worth noting for this clone: This clone's antigen is unknown. No base-level quality is on record; no much larger clone is a single base apart.

The source of this sequence is an adult with mismatch repair-deficient cancer. The material was peripheral blood, obtained 52 weeks after starting pembrolizumab. The sequence joins TRBV7-9 to TRBJ2-2; 9 central bases correspond to TRBD2. The CDR3 reads as follows: CASSFSGRGTGELFF. Read as DNA, the sequence is TGTGCCAGCAGCTTTAGCGGGAGAGGGACCGGGGAGCTGTTTTTT. Reference TRBV7-9 and TRBJ2-2 genes cover what lies past the CDR3, so the full variable domain is DTGVSQNPRHKITKRGQNVTFRCDPISEHNRLYWYRQTLGQGPEFLTYFQNEAQLEKSRLLSDRFSAERPKGSFSTLEIQRTEQGDSAMYLCASSFSGRGTGELFFGEGSRLTVL.